One and the same sample provided the 8 T cell receptor beta chains below, sequenced in a study of shared clonotypes between healthy human individuals (dated by TCRdb to the early 2020s). CD8 naive samples were obtained by positive selection for CCR7 among CD45RO-negative cells, yielding a CD45RA+CCR7+ population from which TemRA cells were excluded. Receptors were amplified or captured by the immunoSEQ multiplex PCR assay. In TCRdb, the immuneACCESS table is reduced to in-frame sequences with V and J assigned. These tables do not hold every clone; where another copy was compared, an unresolved V gene accounts for under half, and the others remain unexplained. The sample includes 1.5 million to 2.5 million clones, with over 85% observed a single time. The ten largest account for 1% to 1.5% of the sample. The sequenced sample consisted of naive CD8+ T cells sorted from blood. The sample's cell subset or site label is to be understood as: CD45RA+CCR7+. Every receptor here comes from a man aged 18 to 30 in good health.

The V call is TRBV7-9, the J call TRBJ1-1, with 8 nucleotides matching TRBD1. There are 13 residues in the CDR3. CDR1 and CDR2 (germline): SEHNR, FQNEAQ (reference sequence). The V segment lost 8 bases and the J segment 1 base; nucleotides outside the gene matches: 3. The DNA for the CDR3 is TGTGCCAGCGTAACAGGGGGGAACACTGAAGCTTTCTTT. Translation: CASVTGGNTEAFF.

The chain combines TRBV27 with TRBJ2-7, with TRBD2 identical over 7 bases. Germline-derived CDR1 and CDR2 are MNHEY and SMNVEV (reference sequence). J gave up 3 bases and V 2 bases, and 4 bases lay outside the gene matches. This CDR3 spans 14 amino acids. This chain's CDR3 is CASSLRGENYEQYF. The CDR3 nucleotides read TGTGCCAGCAGTTTACGGGGGGAGAACTACGAGCAGTACTTC.

The gene calls are TRBV9 and TRBJ1-4, with TRBD1 matching over 7 bases. The CDR3 covers 14 residues. V was clipped by 4 bases and J by 8 bases; unmatched bases: 8. CDR1 and CDR2 from the germline V gene are SGDLS and YYNGEE. The DNA of the CDR3 is TGTGCCAGCAGCATAGGGACAGTGGACGAAAAACTGTTTTTT. This encodes CASSIGTVDEKLFF.

The chain uses TRBV11-2 and TRBJ2-1; 8 bases are shared with TRBD2. Germline V gene sequence: CDR1 SGHAT, CDR2 FQNNGV. V trimming: 1 base; J trimming: 8 bases; junction bases outside the gene matches: 10. CDR3 size: 16 residues. CDR3 amino acids: CASSLVAGGKGHEQFF. The CDR3 coding sequence is TGTGCCAGCAGCTTAGTGGCGGGGGGAAAAGGACATGAGCAGTTCTTC.

The J gene is TRBJ1-1, the V gene TRBV7-9; perhaps TRBD1 as D (6 bases). The CDR3 length is 17 residues. CDR1 is SEHNR, CDR2 FQNEAQ, per germline (reference sequence). With 5 bases removed from V and 0 bases from J, the gap between germline ends came to 19 bases. The CDR3, as DNA: TGTGCCAGCAGCCCCATAGGGGGGGACGACATGAACACTGAAGCTTTCTTT. This gives the protein CASSPIGGDDMNTEAFF.

J is TRBJ2-5 and V is TRBV27; perhaps D is TRBD1 or TRBD2 (5 bases each). The CDR3 loop spans 20 amino acids. V was trimmed by 4 bases and J by 4 bases, leaving 31 bases between them. Per the germline V gene, CDR1 is MNHEY and CDR2 is SMNVEV (reference sequence). The CDR3 nucleotides read TGTGCCAGCAGTTCCCAGATATTCCCTCACGGGAAAGGGGTGGGAGAGACCCAGTACTTC. Translation: CASSSQIFPHGKGVGETQYF.

The rearrangement joins TRBV13 to TRBJ2-7; D possibly matches TRBD1 or TRBD2 (5 bases each). V was cut by 0 bases and J by 6 bases, with 9 bases left in between. The germline gives CDR1 PRHDT, CDR2 FYEKMQ (reference sequence). The length of the CDR3 is 13 residues. Here the CDR3 DNA reads TGTGCCAGCAGCTTAGGTCGGGGACCCGAGCAGTACTTC. Protein product: CASSLGRGPEQYF.

The gene calls are TRBV5-6 and TRBJ2-1, with 9 bases fitting TRBD1. V lost 5 bases to trimming and J lost 14 bases; unmatched junction nucleotides: 14. The germline V gene encodes CDR1 SGHDT and CDR2 YYEEEE. The CDR3 totals 14 residues. CDR3 in DNA: TGTGCCAGCAGACCCGGGACAGGGCTAGACGACGAGTTCTTC. Translated: CASRPGTGLDDEFF. Based on the CDR3 plus reference TRBV5-6 and TRBJ2-1, the full variable domain is DAGVTQSPTHLIKTRGQQVTLRCSPKSGHDTVSWYQQALGQGPQFIFQYYEEEERQRGNFPDRFSGHQFPNYSSELNVNALLLGDSALYLCASRPGTGLDDEFFGPGTRLTVL.